The clone carrying this T cell receptor beta chain came up a few times. The junction had 4 bases not matched to a gene; V was cut back by 8 bases and J by 7 bases. CDR1 is KGHDR and CDR2 is SFDVKD in the germline V gene. The CDR3 is 13 amino acids. The data originate from a study of T-cell memory formation after mild COVID-19. Whole-study context: TCR clusters were mostly confined to one donor each.

From the 5' RACE reads, TCRdb called clonotypes with MiXCR, one entry per CDR3 protein. The data contain 200,000 or so distinct CDR3 sequences, 9.5% to 10% of them singletons. V is TRBV24-1 and J is TRBJ2-1, with 10 bases fitting TRBD1. Sequenced: PBMCs or a T cell subset sorted from them (not recorded which). The source is a man aged 18 to 29 who had mild COVID-19 (a few samples of this study predate the infection). Cell type and time point are not known. CDR3 DNA: TGTGCCACCACCGAGGGACAGGGGAATGAGCAGTTCTTC. Translating it yields CATTEGQGNEQFF.